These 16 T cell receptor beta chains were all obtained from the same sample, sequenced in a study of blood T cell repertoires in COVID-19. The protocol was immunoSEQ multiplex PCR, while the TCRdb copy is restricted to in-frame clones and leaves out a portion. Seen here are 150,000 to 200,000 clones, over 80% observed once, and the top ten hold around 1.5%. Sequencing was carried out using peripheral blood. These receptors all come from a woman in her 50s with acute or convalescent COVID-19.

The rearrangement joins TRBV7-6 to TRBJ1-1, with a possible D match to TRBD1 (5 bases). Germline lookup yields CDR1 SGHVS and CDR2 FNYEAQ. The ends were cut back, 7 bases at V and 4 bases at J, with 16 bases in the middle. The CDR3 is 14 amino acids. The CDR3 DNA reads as TGTGCCAGCACCCTCAGGGTGGTTGGCACTGAAGCTTTCTTT. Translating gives CASTLRVVGTEAFF.

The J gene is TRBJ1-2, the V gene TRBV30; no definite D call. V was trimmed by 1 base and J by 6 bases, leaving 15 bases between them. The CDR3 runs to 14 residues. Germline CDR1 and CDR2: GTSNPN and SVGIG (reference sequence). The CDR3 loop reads CAWSARAFGDGYTF. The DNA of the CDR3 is TGTGCCTGGAGTGCCCGGGCCTTCGGGGATGGCTACACCTTC.

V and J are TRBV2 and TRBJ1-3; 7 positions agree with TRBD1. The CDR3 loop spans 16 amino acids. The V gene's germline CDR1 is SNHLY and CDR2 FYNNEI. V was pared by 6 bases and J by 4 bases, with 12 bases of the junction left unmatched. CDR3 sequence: CASSGTETGYGNTIYF. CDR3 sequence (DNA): TGTGCCAGCAGCGGGACAGAGACAGGCTACGGAAACACCATATATTTT.

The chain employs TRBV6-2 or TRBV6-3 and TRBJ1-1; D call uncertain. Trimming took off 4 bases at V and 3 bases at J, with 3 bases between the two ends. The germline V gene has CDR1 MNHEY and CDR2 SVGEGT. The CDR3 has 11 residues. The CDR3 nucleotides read TGTGCCAGCAGTTCCTACACTGAAGCTTTCTTT. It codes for CASSSYTEAFF.

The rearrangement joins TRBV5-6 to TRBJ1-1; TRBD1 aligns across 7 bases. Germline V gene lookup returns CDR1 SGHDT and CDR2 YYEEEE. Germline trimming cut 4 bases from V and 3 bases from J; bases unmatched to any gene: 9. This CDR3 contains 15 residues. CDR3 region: CASSLWTGGDTEAFF. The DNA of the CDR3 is TGTGCCAGCAGCCTCTGGACAGGCGGAGACACTGAAGCTTTCTTT. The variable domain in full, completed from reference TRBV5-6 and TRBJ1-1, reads DAGVTQSPTHLIKTRGQQVTLRCSPKSGHDTVSWYQQALGQGPQFIFQYYEEEERQRGNFPDRFSGHQFPNYSSELNVNALLLGDSALYLCASSLWTGGDTEAFFGQGTRLTVV.

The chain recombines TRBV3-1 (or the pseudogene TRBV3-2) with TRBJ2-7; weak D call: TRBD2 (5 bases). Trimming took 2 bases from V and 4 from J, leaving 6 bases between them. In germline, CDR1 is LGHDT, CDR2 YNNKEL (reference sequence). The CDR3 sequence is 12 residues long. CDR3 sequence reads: CASSQRGYEQYF. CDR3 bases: TGTGCCAGCAGCCAAAGAGGGTACGAGCAGTACTTC.

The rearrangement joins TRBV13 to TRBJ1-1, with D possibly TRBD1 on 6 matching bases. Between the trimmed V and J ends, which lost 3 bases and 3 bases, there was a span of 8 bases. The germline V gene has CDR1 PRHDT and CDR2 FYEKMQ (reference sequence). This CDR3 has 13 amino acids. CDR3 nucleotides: TGTGCCAGCAGCTTCCACAGGGACACTGAAGCTTTCTTT. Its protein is CASSFHRDTEAFF. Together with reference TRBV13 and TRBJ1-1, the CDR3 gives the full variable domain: AAGVIQSPRHLIKEKRETATLKCYPIPRHDTVYWYQQGPGQDPQFLISFYEKMQSDKGSIPDRFSAQQFSDYHSELNMSSLELGDSALYFCASSFHRDTEAFFGQGTRLTVV.

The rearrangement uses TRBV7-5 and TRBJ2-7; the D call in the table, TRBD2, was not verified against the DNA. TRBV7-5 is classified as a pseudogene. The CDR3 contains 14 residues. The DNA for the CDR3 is TGTGTCAGCCCTATCCAGCGGGGTTGCTACGAGCAGTACTTC. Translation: CVSPIQRGCYEQYF.

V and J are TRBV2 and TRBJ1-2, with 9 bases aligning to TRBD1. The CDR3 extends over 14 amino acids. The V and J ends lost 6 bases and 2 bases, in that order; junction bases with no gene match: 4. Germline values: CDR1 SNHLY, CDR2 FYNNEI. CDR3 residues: CASSPQGANYGYTF. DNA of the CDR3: TGTGCCAGCAGCCCACAGGGGGCGAACTATGGCTACACCTTC.

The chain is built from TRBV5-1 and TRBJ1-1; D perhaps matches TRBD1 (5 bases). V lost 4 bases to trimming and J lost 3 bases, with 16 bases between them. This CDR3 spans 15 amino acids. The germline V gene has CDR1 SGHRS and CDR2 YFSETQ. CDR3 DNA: TGCGCCAGCAGCCAGCAGGTCGGGGGGGACACTGAAGCTTTCTTT. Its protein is CASSQQVGGDTEAFF.

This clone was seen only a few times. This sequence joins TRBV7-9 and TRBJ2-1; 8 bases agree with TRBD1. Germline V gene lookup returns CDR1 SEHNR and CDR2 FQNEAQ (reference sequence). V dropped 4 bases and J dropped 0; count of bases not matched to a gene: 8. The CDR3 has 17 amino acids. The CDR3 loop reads CASSSKGRGPSYNEQFF. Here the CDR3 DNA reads TGTGCCAGCAGCTCCAAGGGCAGGGGGCCCTCCTACAATGAGCAGTTCTTC.

The CDR3 DNA follows: TGTGCCAGCAGCCCCCAGGACAGGGACACTGAAGCTTTCTTT. This gives the protein CASSPQDRDTEAFF. The rearrangement links TRBV7-3 to TRBJ1-1; 8 bases agree with TRBD1. V was clipped by 5 bases and J by 3 bases; unmatched bases: 5. The germline CDR1 and CDR2 sequences are SGHTA and FQGTGA. CDR3 length: 14 residues.

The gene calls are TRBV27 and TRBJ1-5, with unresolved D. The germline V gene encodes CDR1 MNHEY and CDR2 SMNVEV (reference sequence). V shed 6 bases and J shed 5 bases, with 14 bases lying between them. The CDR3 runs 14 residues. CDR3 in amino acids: CASSRRFPDQPQHF. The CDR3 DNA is TGTGCCAGCAGCAGGAGGTTTCCCGATCAGCCCCAGCATTTT.

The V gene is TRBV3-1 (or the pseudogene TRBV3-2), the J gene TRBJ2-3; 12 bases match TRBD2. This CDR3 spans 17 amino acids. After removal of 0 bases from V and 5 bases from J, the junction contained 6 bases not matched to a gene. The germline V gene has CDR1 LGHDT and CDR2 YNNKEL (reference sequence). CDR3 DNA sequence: TGTGCCAGCAGCCAAGATCCTAGCGGGAGGGCAGGAGATACGCAGTATTTT. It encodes CASSQDPSGRAGDTQYF.

For the CDR3, the DNA is TGTGCCATCTCTGTGGGACAGCACACCGGGGAGCTGTTTTTT. Amino acids: CAISVGQHTGELFF. The chain is built from TRBV10-3 and TRBJ2-2; 7 bases map to TRBD1. Germline trimming cut 8 bases from V and 3 bases from J; bases unmatched to any gene: 6. CDR3 size: 14 residues. Germline CDR1 is ENHRY and CDR2 is SYGVKD.

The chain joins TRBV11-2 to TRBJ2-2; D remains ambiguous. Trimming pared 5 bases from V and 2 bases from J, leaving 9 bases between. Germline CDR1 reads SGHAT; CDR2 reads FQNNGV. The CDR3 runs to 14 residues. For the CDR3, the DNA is TGTGCCAGCAGCCATTTCACTAACACCGGGGAGCTGTTTTTT. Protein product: CASSHFTNTGELFF.